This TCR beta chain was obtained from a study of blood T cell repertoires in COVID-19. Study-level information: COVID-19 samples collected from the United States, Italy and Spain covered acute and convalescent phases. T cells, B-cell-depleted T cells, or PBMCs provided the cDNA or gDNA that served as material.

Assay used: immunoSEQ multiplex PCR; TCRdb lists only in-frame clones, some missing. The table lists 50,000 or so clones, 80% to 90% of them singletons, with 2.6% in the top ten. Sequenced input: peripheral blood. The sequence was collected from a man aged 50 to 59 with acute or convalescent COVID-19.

DNA for the CDR3: TGTGCCAGCAGCCAAACCGGGACAGTCATTAATGAAAAACTGTTTTTT. Its protein product is CASSQTGTVINEKLFF. The chain uses TRBV4-2 and TRBJ1-4, with TRBD1 matching over 7 bases. CDR1 is LGHNA and CDR2 is YNFKEQ in the germline V gene. The CDR3 consists of 16 residues. J was trimmed by 4 bases and V by 2 bases; bases with no gene match: 7.